One and the same sample provided the 9 T cell receptor beta chains below, sequenced in a study of human T cells and chemical hapten exposure listed by TCRdb under 2021. The intended sense of this specimen's time point label: patch test 1, 2 weeks after DPC sensitization. The treatment or condition label corresponds to: therapeutic diphenylcyclopropenone sensitization with weekly scalp DPC. The library was built by means of RACE. Sequenced using a NextSeq 500. TCRdb handled the public reads itself, with Q25 trimming in fastp and clone calling in MiXCR, and kept productive beta chains. Identical CDR3 protein sequences are pooled into one entry, listed with their most common genes and DNA. This sample gives tens of thousands of distinct CDR3 sequences in total; roughly a tenth of them show up just once. Roughly 2.4% of the sample lies in the top ten. The sequencing here drew on whole blood, taken in connection with sensitization to the hapten diphenylcyclopropenone (DPC). The receptors here all came from a man aged 35 to 55 with alopecia areata. Some clones in this sample may be carry-over from other donors' samples.

This clonotype was seen a few times. The gene calls are TRBV18 and TRBJ2-7; D may be TRBD1 (5 bases). Germline-derived CDR1 and CDR2 are KGHSH and LQKENI. V lost 3 bases and J 1 base, leaving 7 bases between the germline ends. The CDR3 contains 13 residues. The CDR3 bases are TGTGCCAGCTCACCTCAGGGTTCCTACGAGCAGTACGTC. It specifies CASSPQGSYEQYV.

This clonotype has only a few counts. The chain carries TRBV30 and TRBJ1-2; D gene uncertain. The V end lost 3 bases, the J end lost 2 bases, and 10 bases lay between the germline ends. CDR3 length equals 13 residues. The V gene's germline CDR1 is GTSNPN and CDR2 SVGIG (reference sequence). The CDR3, as DNA: TGTGCCTGGAGCCCGGGGTTGAACTATGGCTACACCTTC. Translation: CAWSPGLNYGYTF.

This chain uses TRBV27 with TRBJ1-6; TRBD1 is a possible D gene (5 bases). Between the trimmed V and J ends, which lost 2 bases and 9 bases, there was a span of 8 bases. This CDR3 has 13 residues. Germline V CDR1 and CDR2: MNHEY, SMNVEV (reference sequence). CDR3 bases: TGTGCCAGCAGTTTAAGACAGCGTTCACCCCTCCACTTT. This sequence encodes CASSLRQRSPLHF.

The CDR3 is CASSSRPRGEQYV. In DNA form, the CDR3 reads TGTGCCAGCAGCTCTCGACCTCGGGGCGAGCAGTACGTC. The chain links TRBV7-2 to TRBJ2-7, with a weak D call TRBD2 (5 bases). CDR1 is SGHTA and CDR2 is FQGNSA in the germline V gene. The CDR3 has 13 residues. V was pared by 4 bases and J by 6 bases, with 13 bases between.

This clonotype was counted at least ten times. The gene calls are TRBV3-1 and TRBJ1-1; 8 bases align to TRBD1. The CDR3 loop spans 14 amino acids. Germline trimming cut 4 bases from V and 2 bases from J; bases unmatched to any gene: 3. Germline V gives CDR1 LGHDT, CDR2 YNNKEL (reference sequence). Written as DNA, the CDR3 is TGTGCCAGCAGCCCGGGACAGGTAAACACTGAAGCTTTCTTT. As protein: CASSPGQVNTEAFF.

The CDR3: CSGWTSGNEQFF. The CDR3 DNA follows: TGCAGCGGATGGACTAGCGGCAATGAGCAGTTCTTC. The chain uses TRBV29-1 and TRBJ2-1, with TRBD2 matching 10 bases. Germline values: CDR1 SQVTM, CDR2 ANQGSEA. This CDR3 region has 12 residues. The V segment lost 7 bases and the J segment 6 bases; nucleotides outside the gene matches: 3.

This clonotype was counted a few times. The chain has TRBV11-1 and TRBJ2-3; TRBD1 agrees at 7 bases. The CDR3 sequence is 18 residues long. Germline V lookup: CDR1 SGHAT, CDR2 FQDESV (reference sequence). The trim removed 2 bases at V and 5 bases at J, leaving 16 bases unmatched. The CDR3 loop is CASSLFRLTGTAEDTQYF. DNA of the CDR3: TGTGCCAGCAGCTTATTTAGATTGACCGGGACAGCGGAAGATACGCAGTATTTT.

V is TRBV20-1 and J is TRBJ2-3; D remains ambiguous. Germline lookup yields CDR1 DFQATT and CDR2 SNEGSKA (reference sequence). This CDR3 has 12 amino acids. Between the trimmed V and J ends, which lost 5 bases and 3 bases, there was a span of 9 bases. CDR3 sequence: CSAGPLTDTQYF. In DNA form, the CDR3 reads TGCAGTGCTGGGCCTCTGACAGATACGCAGTATTTT.

The chain joins TRBV7-2 to TRBJ2-5; unclear D gene. CDR1 and CDR2 (germline): SGHTA, FQGNSA. The CDR3 is 15 amino acids. V was trimmed by 5 bases and J by 1 base, leaving 14 bases between them. The chain's CDR3 is CASSPSPKGQETQYF. The CDR3 coding sequence is TGTGCCAGCAGCCCGTCCCCAAAGGGCCAAGAGACCCAGTACTTC. The variable domain in full, with the rest retrieved from reference TRBV7-2 and TRBJ2-5, is GAGVSQSPSNKVTEKGKDVELRCDPISGHTALYWYRQSLGQGLEFLIYFQGNSAPDKSGLPSDRFSAERTGGSVSTLTIQRTQQEDSAVYLCASSPSPKGQETQYFGPGTRLLVL.